These T cell receptor beta chains were read from a single sample in a study of blood T cell repertoires in COVID-19. TCRdb's copy holds only in-frame clones and misses some; the assay was immunoSEQ multiplex PCR. The sample yields 230,000 or so clones, about 88% seen once. Material: PBMCs or T cells enriched from blood (not recorded which). Receptor source: a woman aged 25-40 years who had recovered from COVID-19. Both conserved end residues are part of each CDR3. A D gene is named only where the DNA matches it firmly. Size values are once, few and many counts, or a class for expanded clones, and some rows have none.

v_gene,j_gene,abundance,d_gene,CDR3aa,CDR3nt
TRBV6-5,TRBJ2-7,-,TRBD2,CASSPPGGPEQYF,TGTGCCAGCAGTCCCCCGGGAGGGCCCGAGCAGTACTTC
TRBV6-1,TRBJ1-2,few,-,CASSEQGLGYTF,TGTGCCAGCAGTGAGCAGGGTCTTGGCTACACCTTC
TRBV4-2,TRBJ2-1,-,TRBD2,CASSQDLASGASSYNEQFF,TGTGCCAGCAGCCAAGATTTGGCTAGCGGGGCCAGCTCCTACAATGAGCAGTTCTTC
TRBV3-1/TRBV3-2,TRBJ1-5,-,-,CASSQEWGGNQPQHF,TGTGCCAGCAGCCAAGAATGGGGGGGCAATCAGCCCCAGCATTTT
TRBV5-1,TRBJ1-1,-,TRBD1,CASSSGQGNTEAFF,TGCGCCAGCAGCTCCGGACAGGGGAACACTGAAGCTTTCTTT
TRBV6-2/TRBV6-3,TRBJ2-3,-,TRBD1,CASSYTPGQGADTQYF,TGTGCCAGCAGTTACACACCGGGACAGGGGGCAGATACGCAGTATTTT
TRBV2,TRBJ1-2,-,TRBD1,CASSEYRTGVKDGYTF,TGTGCCAGCAGTGAATATAGGACAGGGGTAAAAGATGGCTACACCTTC
TRBV2,TRBJ1-2,-,-,CASSGINRERGYGYTF,TGTGCCAGCAGCGGAATAAACAGGGAAAGGGGCTATGGCTACACCTTC
TRBV7-2,TRBJ1-1,-,-,CASSLIGQNTEAFF,TGTGCCAGCAGCTTAATAGGACAGAACACTGAAGCTTTCTTT
TRBV7-2,TRBJ1-5,-,TRBD1,CASSLVGERDRGTQHF,TGTGCCAGCAGCTTAGTGGGCGAACGGGACAGGGGAACCCAGCATTTT